The following is a T cell receptor (beta chain) sequence with its context. What this receptor recognizes is not known. One base away there is no much larger clone; base qualities are not given. The immunoSEQ Assay, a bias-controlled multiplex PCR, was used to amplify TCRbeta CDR3 regions from genomic DNA. The paper's processing steps were these. Nucleated cell counts per sample were estimated from amplification of reference gene primers within the assay. To quantify the absolute abundance of each unique TCRbeta CDR3 rearrangement, sequence reads were collapsed and filtered. For each sample, productive Simpson clonality was calculated by taking the square root of Simpson's diversity index across productive rearrangements. This immuneACCESS table, as held by TCRdb, lists in-frame sequences with V and J called but not all clones. Of the missing ones, under half trace to an unresolved V gene in checked studies; the others have no known cause. The V and J calls and the clone size are those of that table, but D and trimming were determined from the DNA. The sample includes approximately 120,000 clones, with about four fifths observed a single time. The ten largest clonotypes hold around a fifth of the sample.

Reading the germline V gene gives CDR1 SGHTA and CDR2 FQGNSA. Here V drops 5 bases and J drops 9 bases, and the junction holds 10 bases not matched to any gene. The CDR3 starts with the cysteine, ends with the phenylalanine, and has 16 residues. Only the CDR3 DNA stays, 48 bases, in frame from base 1. The data originate from a study of blood T cell repertoires in COVID-19 (dated by TCRdb to about 2020). About the investigation overall: Samples covering the acute and convalescent phases of COVID-19 were provided by collaborators in the United States, Italy and Spain. The material from the prospective study consisted of cDNA or gDNA derived from T cells, B-cell-depleted T cells, or PBMCs. The repertoires were released in a freely available public database meant as a resource for research on the immune response to SARS-CoV-2. Where HLA class I and class II types were available, the types were taken from metadata supplied by the sample provider, not from assay-based typing. The sample metadata nearly always contained a de-identified subject ID, COVID-19 status, age in years and sex. Deeply sampled blood TCRbeta repertoires from subjects exposed to, actively infected with, or recovered from COVID-19 were included in the dataset. The samples were drawn from the first 160 participants of the ongoing ImmuneRACE study and from more than 1,000 subjects provided by 6 global collaborators.

Results and caveats for the whole study, not just this receptor: The quantity of clinical and demographic metadata differed by source and by participant and was supplied without curation.

Each collaborating institution followed its own protocols to collect whole blood in K2EDTA tubes. For TCRbeta analysis, collaborators shipped samples in one of three forms: frozen whole blood, isolated PBMCs, or DNA extracted from either of those sample types. The TCR comes from an elderly man with acute or convalescent COVID-19. The specimen sequenced was peripheral blood. The receptor chain draws on TRBV7-2 and TRBJ1-6; 10 central bases correspond to TRBD1. The CDR3 protein: CASSRRTGTGVSPLHF. The DNA sequence is TGTGCCAGCAGCCGGAGGACCGGGACAGGGGTTTCACCCCTCCACTTT.